The 3 T cell receptor beta chains below come from one sample, sequenced in a study of T cells in Graves' hyperthyroidism and ophthalmopathy. RNA transcripts gave rise to amplified TCR beta CDR3 regions. Initially, a first-round RT-PCR of the TCR CDR3 employed the HTBI primer set. Each CDR3 protein gets one entry after TCRdb re-called the multiplex PCR reads with MiXCR. The data hold about 520,000 distinct CDR3 sequences, with around 22% observed a single time. Material: blood. These receptors were taken from a young woman with Graves' ophthalmopathy.

This clonotype was observed a few times. The junction departs from germline at one end; a sequencing error may be responsible. The rearrangement links TRBV6-1 to TRBJ2-4; D might be TRBD1 or TRBD2, each matching 5 bases. The CDR3 spans 14 residues. The germline V gene encodes CDR1 MNHNS and CDR2 SASEGT. CDR3 sequence reads: CASSEARDEDIKYF. The CDR3 DNA sequence: TGTGCCAGCAGTGAAGCCCGGGACGAGGACATTAAGTACTTC.

This clonotype was detected a few times. The chain combines TRBV30 with TRBJ2-5; the D call may be TRBD1 or TRBD2 (6 bases each). CDR1 and CDR2 from the germline V gene are GTSNPN and SVGIG (reference sequence). V was clipped by 1 base and J by 7 bases, with 10 bases between them. The CDR3 is 12 amino acids. DNA for the CDR3: TGTGCCTGGAGTGAGGGGGGTAGGACCCAGTACTTC. It codes for CAWSEGGRTQYF.

This clonotype showed up many times. This chain connects TRBV6-5 to TRBJ2-5; D might be TRBD2 (5 bases). Trimming removed 0 bases from V and 2 bases from J, with 10 bases in between. The CDR3 totals 15 residues. Germline loops: CDR1 MNHEY, CDR2 SVGAGI. The CDR3 DNA is TGTGCCAGCAGTTACTCGGGTCGGGGACAAGAGACCCAGTACTTC. It specifies CASSYSGRGQETQYF.